This T cell receptor (beta chain) was observed in a study of graft-versus-host responses after intestinal transplantation. Study background: Anti-thymocyte globulin induction, then tacrolimus and steroids for around 3 years, went to all recipients.

Worth noting for this clone: The antigen is unknown.

This CDR3 is built from 12 residues. The germline gives CDR1 MNHEY, CDR2 SVGAGI. V lost 8 bases, J lost 3 bases, and 3 bases stayed unmatched. The protocol was immunoSEQ multiplex PCR, while the TCRdb copy is restricted to in-frame clones and leaves out a portion. This table holds more than 85,000 clones, just over 90% found once. Findings and limits, study-wide: High graft-versus-host to host-versus-graft clonal ratios were seen in allografts of patients with graft-donor T cell macrochimerism. Recipient marrow held GvH clones, some first seen in ileum or blood.

This clonotype originated in a human donor who received an intestinal transplant. The starting material was unstimulated CD8+ T cells sorted from spleen or lymph node cells, obtained before intestinal transplant. V usage is TRBV6-5 and J usage is TRBJ2-5, with 7 bases lining up with TRBD1. The CDR3 region is CASSTGEETQYF. CDR3 sequence (DNA): TGTGCCAGCTCAACAGGGGAAGAGACCCAGTACTTC.